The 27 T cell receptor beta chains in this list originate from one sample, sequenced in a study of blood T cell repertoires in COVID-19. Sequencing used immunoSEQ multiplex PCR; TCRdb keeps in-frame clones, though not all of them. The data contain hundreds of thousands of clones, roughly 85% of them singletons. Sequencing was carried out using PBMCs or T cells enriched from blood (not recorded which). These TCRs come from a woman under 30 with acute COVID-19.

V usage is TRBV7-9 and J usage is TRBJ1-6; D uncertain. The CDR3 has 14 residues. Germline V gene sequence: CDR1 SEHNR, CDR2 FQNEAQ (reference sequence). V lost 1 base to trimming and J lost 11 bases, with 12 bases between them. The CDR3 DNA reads TGTGCCAGCAGCTTAGATCCTCGGGTGGCACCCCTCCACTTT. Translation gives CASSLDPRVAPLHF.

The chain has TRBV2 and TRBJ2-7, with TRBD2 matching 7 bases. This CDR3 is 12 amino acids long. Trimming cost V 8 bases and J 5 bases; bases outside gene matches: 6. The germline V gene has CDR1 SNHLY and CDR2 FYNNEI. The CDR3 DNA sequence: TGTGCCAGCGGGGGGGAAGGGGACGAGCAGTACTTC. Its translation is CASGGEGDEQYF.

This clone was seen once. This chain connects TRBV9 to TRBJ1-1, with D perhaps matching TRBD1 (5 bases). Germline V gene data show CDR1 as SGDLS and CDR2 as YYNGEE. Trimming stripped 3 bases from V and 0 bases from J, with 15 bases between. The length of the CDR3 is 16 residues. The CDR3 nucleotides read TGTGCCAGCAGCGCTCCAGGGAAAGGGGTGAACACTGAAGCTTTCTTT. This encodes CASSAPGKGVNTEAFF.

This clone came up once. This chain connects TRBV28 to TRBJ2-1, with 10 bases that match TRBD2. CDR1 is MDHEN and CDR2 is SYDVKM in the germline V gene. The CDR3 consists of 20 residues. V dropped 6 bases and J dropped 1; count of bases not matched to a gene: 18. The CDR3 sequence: CASRGRIGLAGVESYNEQFF. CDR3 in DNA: TGTGCCAGCAGGGGGCGGATAGGCCTAGCGGGGGTTGAGTCCTACAATGAGCAGTTCTTC.

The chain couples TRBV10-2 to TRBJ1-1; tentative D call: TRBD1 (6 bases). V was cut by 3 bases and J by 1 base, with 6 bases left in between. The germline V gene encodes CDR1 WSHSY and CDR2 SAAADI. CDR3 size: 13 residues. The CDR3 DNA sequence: TGCGCCAGCAGTGACAGGGGGAACACTGAAGCTTTCTTT. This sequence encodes CASSDRGNTEAFF.

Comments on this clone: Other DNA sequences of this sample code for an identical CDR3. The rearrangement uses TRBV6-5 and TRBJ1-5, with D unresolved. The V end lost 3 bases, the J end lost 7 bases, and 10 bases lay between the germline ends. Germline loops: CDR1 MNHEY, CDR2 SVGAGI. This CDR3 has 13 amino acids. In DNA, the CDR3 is TGTGCCAGCAGTTATTCGGGGAGGCAGCCCCAGCATTTT. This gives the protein CASSYSGRQPQHF.

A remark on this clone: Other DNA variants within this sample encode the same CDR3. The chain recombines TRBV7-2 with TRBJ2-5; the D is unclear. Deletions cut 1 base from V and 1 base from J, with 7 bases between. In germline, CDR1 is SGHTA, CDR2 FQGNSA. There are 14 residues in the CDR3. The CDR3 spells CASSLVAVQETQYF. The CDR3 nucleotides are TGTGCCAGCAGCTTAGTCGCGGTCCAAGAGACCCAGTACTTC. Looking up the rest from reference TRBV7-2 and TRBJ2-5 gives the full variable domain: GAGVSQSPSNKVTEKGKDVELRCDPISGHTALYWYRQSLGQGLEFLIYFQGNSAPDKSGLPSDRFSAERTGGSVSTLTIQRTQQEDSAVYLCASSLVAVQETQYFGPGTRLLVL.

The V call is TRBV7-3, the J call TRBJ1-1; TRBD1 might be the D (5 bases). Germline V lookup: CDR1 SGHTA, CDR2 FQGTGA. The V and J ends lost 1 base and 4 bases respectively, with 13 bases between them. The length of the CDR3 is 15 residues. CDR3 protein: CASSLIRGRATEAFF. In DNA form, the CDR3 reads TGTGCCAGCAGCTTAATAAGGGGCCGGGCCACTGAAGCTTTCTTT.

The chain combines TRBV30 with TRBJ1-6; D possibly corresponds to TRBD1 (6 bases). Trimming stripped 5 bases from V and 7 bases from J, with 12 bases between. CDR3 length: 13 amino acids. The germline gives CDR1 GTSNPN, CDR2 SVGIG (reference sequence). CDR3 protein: CAWGGGGNSPLHF. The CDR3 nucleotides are TGTGCCTGGGGAGGGGGAGGCAATTCACCCCTCCACTTT.

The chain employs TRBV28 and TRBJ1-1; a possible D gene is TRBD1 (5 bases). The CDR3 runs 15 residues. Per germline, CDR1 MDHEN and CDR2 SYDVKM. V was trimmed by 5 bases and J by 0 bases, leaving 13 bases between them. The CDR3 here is CASSTTGGVNTEAFF. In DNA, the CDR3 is TGTGCCAGCAGTACTACGGGGGGTGTGAACACTGAAGCTTTCTTT.

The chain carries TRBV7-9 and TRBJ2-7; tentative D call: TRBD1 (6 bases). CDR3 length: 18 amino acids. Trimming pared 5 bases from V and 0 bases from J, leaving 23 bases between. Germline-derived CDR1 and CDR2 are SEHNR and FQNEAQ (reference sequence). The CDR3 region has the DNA TGTGCCAGCAGCCCCTCCTATACCGACAGGAAGAGCTCCTACGAGCAGTACTTC. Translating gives CASSPSYTDRKSSYEQYF.

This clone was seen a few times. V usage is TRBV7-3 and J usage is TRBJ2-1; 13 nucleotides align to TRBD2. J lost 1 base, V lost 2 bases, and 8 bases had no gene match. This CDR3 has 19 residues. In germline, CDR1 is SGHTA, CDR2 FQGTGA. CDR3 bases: TGTGCCAGCAGCTTAGAAGGACTAGCGGGGGCCGGGTCCTACAATGAGCAGTTCTTC. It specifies CASSLEGLAGAGSYNEQFF.

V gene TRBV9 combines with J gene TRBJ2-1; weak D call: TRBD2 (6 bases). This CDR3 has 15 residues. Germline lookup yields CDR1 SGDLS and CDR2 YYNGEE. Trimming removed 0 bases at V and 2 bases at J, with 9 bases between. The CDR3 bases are TGTGCCAGCAGCGTAGACGGGGGACCCTACAATGAGCAGTTCTTC. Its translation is CASSVDGGPYNEQFF.

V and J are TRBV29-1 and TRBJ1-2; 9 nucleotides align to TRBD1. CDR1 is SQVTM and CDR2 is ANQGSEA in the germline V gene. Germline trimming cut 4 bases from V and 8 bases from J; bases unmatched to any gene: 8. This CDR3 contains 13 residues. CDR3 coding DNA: TGCAGCGTTGTGGCGACAGGGGGTGAGGGCTACACCTTC. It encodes CSVVATGGEGYTF.

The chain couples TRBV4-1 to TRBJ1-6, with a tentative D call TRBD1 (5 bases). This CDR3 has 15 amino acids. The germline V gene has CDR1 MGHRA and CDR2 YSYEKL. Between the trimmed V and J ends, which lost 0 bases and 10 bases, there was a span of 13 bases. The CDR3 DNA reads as TGCGCCAGCAGCCAAGATGTGGCAGGGTACTCACCCCTCCACTTT. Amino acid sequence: CASSQDVAGYSPLHF.

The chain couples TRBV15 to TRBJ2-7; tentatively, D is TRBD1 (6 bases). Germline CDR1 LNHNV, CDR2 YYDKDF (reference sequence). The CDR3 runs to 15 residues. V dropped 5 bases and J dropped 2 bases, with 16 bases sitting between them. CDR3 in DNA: TGTGCCACCAGCCACCTCAGGGGATCCCCCTACGAGCAGTACTTC. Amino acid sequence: CATSHLRGSPYEQYF.

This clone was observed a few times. For the CDR3, the DNA is TGTGCCAGTGGGGGGACCCCCCCTGACGCTGAAGCTTTCTTT. Protein sequence: CASGGTPPDAEAFF. The J gene is TRBJ1-1, the V gene TRBV28, with D possibly being TRBD1 (5 bases). Trimming pared 9 bases from V and 6 bases from J, leaving 20 bases between. The CDR3 is 14 amino acids. Germline CDR1 MDHEN, CDR2 SYDVKM. Full variable domain (outside the CDR3, taken from reference TRBV28 and TRBJ1-1): DVKVTQSSRYLVKRTGEKVFLECVQDMDHENMFWYRQDPGLGLRLIYFSYDVKMKEKGDIPEGYSVSREKKERFSLILESASTNQTSMYLCASGGTPPDAEAFFGQGTRLTVV.

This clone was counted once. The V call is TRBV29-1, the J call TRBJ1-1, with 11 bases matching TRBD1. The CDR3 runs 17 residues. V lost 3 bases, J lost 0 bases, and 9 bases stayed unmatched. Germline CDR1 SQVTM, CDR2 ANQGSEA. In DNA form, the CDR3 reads TGCAGCGTTGATAGGACAGGGGGCTTTGGACTGAACACTGAAGCTTTCTTT. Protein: CSVDRTGGFGLNTEAFF.

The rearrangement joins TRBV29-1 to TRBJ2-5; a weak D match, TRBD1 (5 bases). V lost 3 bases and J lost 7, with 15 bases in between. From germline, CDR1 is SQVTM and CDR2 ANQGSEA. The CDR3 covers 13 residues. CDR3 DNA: TGCAGCGTTGAGAGTGGGGCTCGGAGGACCCAGTACTTC. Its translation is CSVESGARRTQYF.

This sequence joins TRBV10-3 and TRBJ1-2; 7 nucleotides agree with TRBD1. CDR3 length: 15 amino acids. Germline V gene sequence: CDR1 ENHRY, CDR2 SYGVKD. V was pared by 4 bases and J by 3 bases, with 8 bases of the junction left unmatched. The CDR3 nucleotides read TGTGCCATCAGTGGGAATAATGACAGGGACTATGGCTACACCTTC. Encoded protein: CAISGNNDRDYGYTF.

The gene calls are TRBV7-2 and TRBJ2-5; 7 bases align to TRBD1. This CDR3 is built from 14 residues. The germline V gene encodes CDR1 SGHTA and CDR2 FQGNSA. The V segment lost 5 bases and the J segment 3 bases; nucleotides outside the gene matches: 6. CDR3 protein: CASSLTGFKETQYF. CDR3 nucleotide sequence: TGTGCCAGCAGCCTGACAGGGTTTAAAGAGACCCAGTACTTC.

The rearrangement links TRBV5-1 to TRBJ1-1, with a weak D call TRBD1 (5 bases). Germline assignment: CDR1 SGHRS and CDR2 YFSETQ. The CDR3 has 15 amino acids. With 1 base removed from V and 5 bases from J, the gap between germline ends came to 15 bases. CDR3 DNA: TGCGCCAGCAGCTTGTGGGCCAGCCAGGGTACTGAAGCTTTCTTT. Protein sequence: CASSLWASQGTEAFF.

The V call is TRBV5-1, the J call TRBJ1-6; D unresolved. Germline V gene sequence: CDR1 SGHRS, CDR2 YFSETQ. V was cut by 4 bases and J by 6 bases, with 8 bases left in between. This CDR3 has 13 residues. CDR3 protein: CASSPSGNSPLHF. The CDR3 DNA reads TGCGCCAGCAGCCCCTCGGGTAATTCACCCCTCCACTTT.

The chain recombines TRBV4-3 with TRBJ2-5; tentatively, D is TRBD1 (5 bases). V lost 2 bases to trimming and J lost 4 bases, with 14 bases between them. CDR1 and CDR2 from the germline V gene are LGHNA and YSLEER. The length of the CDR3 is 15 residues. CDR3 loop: CASSQYSQGAETQYF. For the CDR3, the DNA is TGCGCCAGCAGCCAATATTCCCAAGGGGCAGAGACCCAGTACTTC.

CDR3 in amino acids: CASSSEDRGYNEQFF. For the CDR3, the DNA is TGTGCCAGCAGCTCCGAGGACAGGGGGTACAATGAGCAGTTCTTC. The V call is TRBV9, the J call TRBJ2-1, with 10 bases fitting TRBD1. The CDR3 has 15 amino acids. Germline CDR1 reads SGDLS; CDR2 reads YYNGEE. With 4 bases clipped from V and 4 bases from J, the junction kept 5 bases outside the gene matches.

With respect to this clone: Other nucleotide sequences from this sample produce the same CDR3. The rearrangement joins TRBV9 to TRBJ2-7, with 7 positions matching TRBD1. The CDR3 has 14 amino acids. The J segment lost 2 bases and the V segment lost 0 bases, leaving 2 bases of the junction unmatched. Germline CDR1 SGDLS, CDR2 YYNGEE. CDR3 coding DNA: TGTGCCAGCAGCGTAGGTGACAGGGCCTACGAGCAGTACTTC. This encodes CASSVGDRAYEQYF.

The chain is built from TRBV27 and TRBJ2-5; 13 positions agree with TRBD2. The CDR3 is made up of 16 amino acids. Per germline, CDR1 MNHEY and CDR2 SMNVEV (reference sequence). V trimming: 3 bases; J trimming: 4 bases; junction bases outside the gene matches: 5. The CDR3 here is CASSFTSGGGTETQYF. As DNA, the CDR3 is TGTGCCAGCAGTTTTACTAGCGGGGGGGGTACAGAGACCCAGTACTTC.